The 29 T cell receptor beta chains listed next were all sequenced from one sample in a study of blood T cell repertoires in COVID-19. Data came from immunoSEQ multiplex PCR; TCRdb stores just in-frame clones and leaves some out. The sample consists of 250,000 or so clones, over 80% of them appearing once. Sequencing was performed on peripheral blood. Receptors originate from a man aged 30 to 45 who had recovered from COVID-19.

This clone has only a few counts. The rearrangement uses TRBV5-4 and TRBJ1-6; 10 nucleotides align to TRBD1. Germline V gives CDR1 SGHNT, CDR2 YYREEE (reference sequence). The V and J ends lost 3 bases and 4 bases, in that order; junction bases with no gene match: 4. The CDR3 runs to 16 residues. CDR3 amino acids: CASSWEGQGYNSPLHF. The DNA of the CDR3 is TGTGCCAGCAGCTGGGAGGGACAGGGGTATAATTCACCCCTCCACTTT.

The rearrangement joins TRBV29-1 to TRBJ2-5; the D gene is possibly TRBD1 (6 bases). The CDR3 covers 14 residues. The germline V gene encodes CDR1 SQVTM and CDR2 ANQGSEA. V was pared by 6 bases and J by 2 bases, with 16 bases between. The CDR3, as DNA: TGCAGCGTCGACCGGACAGACAGGCAAGAGACCCAGTACTTC. It codes for CSVDRTDRQETQYF.

This chain links TRBV7-2 with TRBJ2-5; 7 bases are a match to TRBD2. Germline CDR1 and CDR2: SGHTA and FQGNSA. The V segment lost 7 bases and the J segment 4 bases; nucleotides outside the gene matches: 6. The CDR3 consists of 13 residues. CDR3 in amino acids: CASTPWGGETQYF. The CDR3 region has the DNA TGTGCCAGCACCCCTTGGGGGGGAGAGACCCAGTACTTC.

V and J are TRBV5-8 and TRBJ1-1; the D is unclear. Trimming left V 2 bases short and J 8 bases short, with 7 bases between. Per germline, CDR1 SGHTS and CDR2 YDEGEE. The CDR3 spans 11 residues. CDR3 DNA: TGTGCCAGCAGCTTTAGCCTAGAAGCTTTCTTT. Translated: CASSFSLEAFF.

The chain couples TRBV5-1 to TRBJ2-3; D gene ambiguous. CDR1 is SGHRS and CDR2 is YFSETQ in the germline V gene. Trimming cost V 0 bases and J 6 bases, with 11 bases left between them. This CDR3 is 14 amino acids long. This CDR3 reads CASSLGLNADTQYF. CDR3 in DNA: TGCGCCAGCAGCTTGGGCCTTAACGCGGATACGCAGTATTTT.

The CDR3 coding sequence is TGTGCCAGCAGCGCGTTCCGGGACTACACAGATACGCAGTATTTT. Translation gives CASSAFRDYTDTQYF. The V call is TRBV5-5, the J call TRBJ2-3, with TRBD2 identical over 7 bases. The CDR3 sequence is 15 residues long. Germline trimming cut 4 bases from V and 2 bases from J; bases unmatched to any gene: 7. CDR1 and CDR2 (germline): SGHKS, YYEKEE (reference sequence).

The chain joins TRBV15 to TRBJ2-5, with D tentatively TRBD2 (5 bases). This CDR3 spans 14 amino acids. V was shortened by 0 bases and J by 1 base, with 6 bases between the two germline ends. The germline gives CDR1 LNHNV, CDR2 YYDKDF (reference sequence). Here the CDR3 DNA reads TGTGCCACCAGCAGAGATCTAGCCCAAGAGACCCAGTACTTC. Its translation is CATSRDLAQETQYF.

This chain joins TRBV3-1 (or the pseudogene TRBV3-2) and TRBJ2-3; 7 nucleotides line up with TRBD2. The CDR3 runs to 15 residues. CDR1 LGHDT and CDR2 YNNKEL come from the germline V gene (reference sequence). J was trimmed by 1 base and V by 8 bases; bases with no gene match: 9. Written as DNA, the CDR3 is TGTGCCAGCGCTCGGACGGGGGGAGGCACAGATACGCAGTATTTT. Its translation is CASARTGGGTDTQYF.

As DNA, the CDR3 is TGTGCCAGCAGCTTAAAGGGAGGTGGCACAGATACGCAGTATTTT. Translated, it gives CASSLKGGGTDTQYF. This sequence joins TRBV5-8 and TRBJ2-3, with D tentatively TRBD2 (6 bases). The CDR3 sequence is 15 residues long. V was trimmed by 2 bases and J by 1 base, leaving 11 bases between them. Germline CDR1 and CDR2: SGHTS and YDEGEE. Variable domain in full (rest from reference TRBV5-8 and TRBJ2-3): EAGVTQSPTHLIKTRGQQATLRCSPISGHTSVYWYQQALGLGLQFLLWYDEGEERNRGNFPPRFSGRQFPNYSSELNVNALELEDSALYLCASSLKGGGTDTQYFGPGTRLTVL.

CDR3 in DNA: TGTGCCAGCAGCCACGACAGGCCGAATTCACCCCTCCACTTT. It yields the protein CASSHDRPNSPLHF. The chain joins TRBV7-6 to TRBJ1-6; a weak D match, TRBD1 (6 bases). V gave up 5 bases and J gave up 7 bases, with 12 bases separating them. This CDR3 comprises 14 residues. Looked up from germline, CDR1 is SGHVS and CDR2 is FNYEAQ.

The chain carries TRBV6-5 and TRBJ2-7; D may be TRBD2 (6 bases). CDR1 is MNHEY, CDR2 SVGAGI, per germline. V was shortened by 0 bases and J by 0 bases, with 9 bases between the two germline ends. CDR3 length equals 15 residues. For the CDR3, the DNA is TGTGCCAGCAGTTACTCGGAGGGGTGCTCCTACGAGCAGTACTTC. It is translated as CASSYSEGCSYEQYF.

V gene TRBV9 combines with J gene TRBJ2-3; 9 bases are shared with TRBD2. Germline V gives CDR1 SGDLS, CDR2 YYNGEE. The CDR3 is 17 residues long. The V and J ends lost 4 bases and 2 bases, in that order; junction bases with no gene match: 11. Here the CDR3 DNA reads TGTGCCAGCAGCCCGTCCGGTAGCGGGGGCCTCACAGATACGCAGTATTTT. Its protein is CASSPSGSGGLTDTQYF.

The chain recombines TRBV6-6 with TRBJ1-1, with a weak D call TRBD1 (6 bases). Trimming pared 6 bases from V and 0 bases from J, leaving 17 bases between. This CDR3 spans 16 amino acids. CDR1 and CDR2 from the germline V gene are MNHNY and SVGAGI (reference sequence). CDR3 sequence: CASSRRGGQVNTEAFF. For the CDR3, the DNA is TGTGCCAGCAGCCGTCGGGGGGGGCAGGTGAACACTGAAGCTTTCTTT.

Only one count was recorded for this clone. The chain uses TRBV29-1 and TRBJ1-2; D gene uncertain. The germline CDR1 and CDR2 sequences are SQVTM and ANQGSEA. The V end was cut by 4 bases, the J end by 4 bases, with 13 bases between. This CDR3 has 13 residues. In DNA, the CDR3 is TGCAGCGTTGGGGAGGGTCGGAGCTATGGCTACACCTTC. Translating it yields CSVGEGRSYGYTF.

The gene calls are TRBV2 and TRBJ2-7, with TRBD1 matching 7 bases. Germline-derived CDR1 and CDR2 are SNHLY and FYNNEI. The CDR3 sequence is 15 residues long. Trimming took 7 bases from V and 2 from J; bases not matched to a gene: 11. CDR3 protein: CASNSLRDSTYEQYF. For the CDR3, the DNA is TGTGCCAGCAATTCGTTAAGGGACAGTACCTACGAGCAGTACTTC.

The gene calls are TRBV4-2 and TRBJ1-3; D is undetermined. The CDR3 has 14 residues. V was trimmed by 3 bases and J by 0 bases, leaving 6 bases between them. Germline assignment: CDR1 LGHNA and CDR2 YNFKEQ. This chain's CDR3 is CASSQGSSGNTIYF. In DNA, the CDR3 is TGTGCCAGCAGCCAGGGGAGCTCTGGAAACACCATATATTTT.

The chain couples TRBV9 to TRBJ2-3; maybe TRBD2 (5 bases). This CDR3 is 13 amino acids long. CDR1 and CDR2 (germline): SGDLS, YYNGEE. The V and J ends lost 0 bases and 6 bases respectively, with 8 bases between them. The CDR3 DNA sequence: TGTGCCAGCAGCGTAGCCCCGGGGGATACGCAGTATTTT. It translates to CASSVAPGDTQYF.

V usage is TRBV3-1 (or the pseudogene TRBV3-2) and J usage is TRBJ2-7, with a possible D match to TRBD2 (5 bases). The ends were cut back, 3 bases at V and 6 bases at J, with 15 bases in the middle. The CDR3 loop spans 14 amino acids. CDR1 and CDR2 from the germline V gene are LGHDT and YNNKEL (reference sequence). CDR3 in DNA: TGTGCCAGCAGCCACCGGGCTAGCTCCCGCGAGCAGTACTTC. It yields the protein CASSHRASSREQYF.

The chain combines TRBV5-1 with TRBJ2-2; 7 bases agree with TRBD1. V shed 7 bases, J shed 8 bases, and the junction held 11 bases outside the gene matches. Germline V gives CDR1 SGHRS, CDR2 YFSETQ. The CDR3 has 14 amino acids. The CDR3 DNA reads as TGCGCCAGCTCCATAGGACAGGCGACGGGGGAGCTGTTTTTT. Its translation: CASSIGQATGELFF.

The CDR3 nucleotides are TGTGCCAGCAGCAGGGCGGCTAGCGGGGCCCTCGAGCAGTTCTTC. It codes for CASSRAASGALEQFF. V is TRBV3-1 (or the pseudogene TRBV3-2) and J is TRBJ2-1; 9 bases map to TRBD2. The germline V gene has CDR1 LGHDT and CDR2 YNNKEL (reference sequence). V shed 5 bases, J shed 10 bases, and the junction held 12 bases outside the gene matches. The CDR3 sequence is 15 residues long.

The chain combines TRBV2 with TRBJ2-2, with 11 positions matching TRBD2. CDR3 size: 15 residues. The junction had 7 bases not matched to a gene; V was cut back by 8 bases and J by 5 bases. Per germline, CDR1 SNHLY and CDR2 FYNNEI. The CDR3 sequence is CASSASGGRTGELFF. CDR3 in DNA: TGTGCCAGCTCGGCTAGCGGGGGGAGAACCGGGGAGCTGTTTTTT.

In this sample, this clone turned up a few times. The chain recombines TRBV5-4 with TRBJ2-2, with a weak D call TRBD1 (8 bases). Germline-derived CDR1 and CDR2 are SGHNT and YYREEE (reference sequence). The CDR3 length is 15 residues. Trimming left V 4 bases short and J 6 bases short, with 16 bases between. The CDR3 DNA follows: TGTGCCAGCAGCGGTCGACAGGGGAGGGCCGGGGAGCTGTTTTTT. Translating gives CASSGRQGRAGELFF. Full variable domain (missing parts from reference TRBV5-4 and TRBJ2-2): ETGVTQSPTHLIKTRGQQVTLRCSSQSGHNTVSWYQQALGQGPQFIFQYYREEENGRGNFPPRFSGLQFPNYSSELNVNALELDDSALYLCASSGRQGRAGELFFGEGSRLTVL.

The rearrangement links TRBV5-5 to TRBJ2-3; no definite D call. Germline values: CDR1 SGHKS, CDR2 YYEKEE (reference sequence). The CDR3 has 14 amino acids. The germline V and J ends were trimmed by 5 bases and 5 bases, with 15 bases remaining between them. The CDR3 reads CASSLANRGDTQYF. The CDR3 DNA follows: TGTGCCAGCAGTCTCGCCAATCGAGGAGATACGCAGTATTTT.

The chain links TRBV2 to TRBJ2-5; weak D call: TRBD2 (5 bases). The germline V gene has CDR1 SNHLY and CDR2 FYNNEI. The CDR3 is 13 amino acids. Trimming cost V 6 bases and J 5 bases, with 13 bases left between them. CDR3 sequence (DNA): TGTGCCAGCAGGGACTGGTCCCGGGAGACCCAGTACTTC. Amino acid sequence: CASRDWSRETQYF.

The CDR3, as DNA: TGTGCCAGCAGTTCCCCCGGGACAGGAGCCTACGAGCAGTACGTC. It is translated as CASSSPGTGAYEQYV. The rearrangement joins TRBV28 to TRBJ2-7; 8 bases align to TRBD1. Germline V gene sequence: CDR1 MDHEN, CDR2 SYDVKM. This CDR3 region has 15 residues. Trimming at V came to 4 bases and at J to 2 bases, leaving 7 bases not matched to a gene.

The rearrangement links TRBV7-2 to TRBJ2-7; TRBD1 is a possible D gene (6 bases). The CDR3 extends over 15 amino acids. Germline values: CDR1 SGHTA, CDR2 FQGNSA. Trimming shortened V by 0 bases and J by 4 bases, and 13 bases separated the two germline ends. The CDR3 DNA reads TGTGCCAGCAGCTTAGCAGTGGACAGCCTATACGAGCAGTACTTC. Translating gives CASSLAVDSLYEQYF.

The chain employs TRBV19 and TRBJ2-5, with 9 positions matching TRBD1. Trimming cost V 6 bases and J 3 bases; bases outside gene matches: 2. The CDR3 runs 13 residues. Germline CDR1 LNHDA, CDR2 SQIVND (reference sequence). The CDR3 loop is CASRQGAEETQYF. CDR3 DNA sequence: TGTGCCAGTAGACAGGGGGCAGAAGAGACCCAGTACTTC.

This clone rates as medium-sized. The CDR3 loop reads CASSPFTDTQYF. The CDR3 region has the DNA TGTGCCAGCAGCCCCTTCACAGATACGCAGTATTTT. The chain employs TRBV7-9 and TRBJ2-3; D is ambiguous. The germline CDR1 and CDR2 sequences are SEHNR and FQNEAQ (reference sequence). The CDR3 is made up of 12 amino acids. Trimming took 5 bases from V and 2 from J, leaving 5 bases between them. The entire variable domain, with the rest obtained from reference TRBV7-9 and TRBJ2-3, is as follows: DTGVSQNPRHKITKRGQNVTFRCDPISEHNRLYWYRQTLGQGPEFLTYFQNEAQLEKSRLLSDRFSAERPKGSFSTLEIQRTEQGDSAMYLCASSPFTDTQYFGPGTRLTVL.

V gene TRBV7-2 combines with J gene TRBJ1-4; D is unresolved. V was trimmed by 4 bases and J by 10 bases, leaving 7 bases between them. CDR1 and CDR2 (germline): SGHTA, FQGNSA. The CDR3 runs to 11 residues. CDR3 in DNA: TGTGCCAGCAGCTCCGGAGGAAAACTGTTTTTT. Protein: CASSSGGKLFF.